Presented here are 25 T cell receptor beta chains from one specimen sequenced in a study of identical twins (dated by TCRdb to about 2016). Libraries were prepared through 5' RACE. Sequenced on an Illumina HiSeq 2000. TCRdb reworked the public reads: Q25 trimming with fastp, MiXCR clone assembly, productive beta chains retained. Each entry merges the rows of one CDR3 protein and shows their most common DNA and genes. The table for this sample lists over 600,000 distinct CDR3 sequences; about 20% of them were counted only once. Of the sample, more than 4% falls within the top ten clones. This sample was shared with a second study, whose subject was T cells expressing NK-cell markers.

Sequenced sample: PBMCs. Every receptor here comes from a woman aged 18-29 years in good health.

This clonotype showed up just a few times. This chain links TRBV7-9 with TRBJ2-3, with 9 bases that match TRBD1. CDR1 and CDR2 (germline): SEHNR, FQNEAQ (reference sequence). The CDR3 is 15 residues long. V dropped 11 bases and J dropped 5; count of bases not matched to a gene: 14. The CDR3 is CAGDDRDRAKDTQYF. CDR3 sequence (DNA): TGTGCCGGCGACGACCGGGACAGGGCAAAAGATACGCAGTATTTT.

This clonotype has more than one count but fewer than ten. The chain couples TRBV6-1 to TRBJ2-1; TRBD2 is a possible D gene (5 bases). CDR1 and CDR2 from the germline V gene are MNHNS and SASEGT. The CDR3 extends over 15 amino acids. V was trimmed by 8 bases and J by 3 bases, leaving 17 bases between them. The CDR3 is CASRPSGLNYNEQFF. Written as DNA, the CDR3 is TGTGCCAGCCGCCCTTCCGGACTCAACTACAATGAGCAGTTCTTC.

The rearrangement links TRBV29-1 to TRBJ1-1; 7 bases are shared with TRBD1. With 0 bases clipped from V and 2 bases from J, the junction kept 3 bases outside the gene matches. CDR1 and CDR2 from the germline V gene are SQVTM and ANQGSEA. This CDR3 contains 14 residues. CDR3 nucleotides: TGCAGCGTTGAAGACACAGGGGCTAACACTGAAGCTTTCTTT. Its protein is CSVEDTGANTEAFF.

This chain uses TRBV5-1 with TRBJ2-7, with D possibly TRBD1 on 6 matching bases. Germline loops: CDR1 SGHRS, CDR2 YFSETQ. This CDR3 is 14 amino acids long. Trimming removed 4 bases from V and 0 bases from J, with 11 bases in between. CDR3 protein: CASSGTGYSYEQYF. CDR3 DNA: TGCGCCAGCAGCGGAACAGGGTACTCCTACGAGCAGTACTTC.

This clonotype came up a few times. The chain has TRBV30 and TRBJ2-5; D is ambiguous. Trimming cost V 3 bases and J 0 bases, with 8 bases left between them. CDR1 is GTSNPN, CDR2 SVGIG, per germline (reference sequence). This CDR3 comprises 13 residues. CDR3 DNA sequence: TGTGCCTGGAGGGGTTGGAACCAAGAGACCCAGTACTTC. Translating it yields CAWRGWNQETQYF.

This clonotype was observed a few times. V is TRBV20-1 and J is TRBJ2-3; maybe TRBD2 (6 bases). The CDR3 is 15 residues long. V dropped 1 base and J dropped 0 bases, with 11 bases sitting between them. Germline V gene data show CDR1 as DFQATT and CDR2 as SNEGSKA (reference sequence). CDR3 protein: CSARVGTLSTDTQYF. In DNA, the CDR3 is TGCAGTGCTAGAGTGGGGACTCTTAGCACAGATACGCAGTATTTT.

This clonotype turned up a few times. V and J are TRBV6-5 and TRBJ2-7; maybe TRBD1 (6 bases). V dropped 2 bases and J dropped 2 bases, with 16 bases sitting between them. There are 16 residues in the CDR3. CDR1 and CDR2 from the germline V gene are MNHEY and SVGAGI. CDR3 sequence reads: CASSYLMGAGTYEQYF. For the CDR3, the DNA is TGTGCCAGCAGTTACCTTATGGGGGCAGGCACCTACGAGCAGTACTTC.

This clonotype was counted a single time. This chain uses TRBV9 with TRBJ1-2; D might be TRBD1 (6 bases). V dropped 0 bases and J dropped 6 bases, with 12 bases sitting between them. Germline V gene data show CDR1 as SGDLS and CDR2 as YYNGEE. CDR3 size: 14 residues. The CDR3 DNA follows: TGTGCCAGCAGCGTAGTGGTGGGGGCCGATGGCTACACCTTC. It is translated as CASSVVVGADGYTF.

This chain links TRBV29-1 with TRBJ2-5; the match to TRBD2 covers 13 bases. From germline, CDR1 is SQVTM and CDR2 ANQGSEA. V lost 4 bases and J lost 4; bases outside the gene matches: 9. CDR3 length: 16 residues. The CDR3: CSVVGGLAGARETQYF. As DNA, the CDR3 is TGCAGCGTTGTCGGTGGACTAGCGGGAGCTAGAGAGACCCAGTACTTC.

This chain joins TRBV21-1 and TRBJ2-1; the table's D call, TRBD2, was not checked against the DNA. TRBV21-1 is a documented pseudogene. The CDR3 has 16 residues. The CDR3: CASSKWGLAGANEQFF. The CDR3 DNA sequence: TGTGCCAGCAGCAAATGGGGACTAGCGGGGGCCAATGAGCAGTTCTTC.

V is TRBV20-1 and J is TRBJ2-1, with a tentative D call TRBD2 (5 bases). This CDR3 is built from 15 residues. V lost 6 bases and J lost 0, with 15 bases in between. Germline CDR1 reads DFQATT; CDR2 reads SNEGSKA (reference sequence). The DNA for the CDR3 is TGCAGTGCACTAGGTTACGATAACTCCTACAATGAGCAGTTCTTC. Protein product: CSALGYDNSYNEQFF.

This clonotype was recorded many times. The V gene is TRBV10-3, the J gene TRBJ2-1; tentatively, D is TRBD2 (6 bases). V shed 8 bases and J shed 6 bases, with 8 bases lying between them. The CDR3 length is 11 residues. Germline V gene lookup returns CDR1 ENHRY and CDR2 SYGVKD. The CDR3 region has the DNA TGTGCCATCGCGGGGACCAATGAGCAGTTCTTC. Translated: CAIAGTNEQFF.

At least ten counts were recorded for this clonotype. The chain links TRBV29-1 to TRBJ2-3; D unresolved. The CDR3 spans 12 residues. CDR1 is SQVTM, CDR2 ANQGSEA, per germline. Trimming cost V 4 bases and J 0 bases, with 5 bases left between them. CDR3 loop: CSVGASTDTQYF. CDR3 DNA sequence: TGCAGCGTTGGGGCTAGCACAGATACGCAGTATTTT.

The CDR3 DNA is TGTGCCACCAGACCGGGACCCCTTAATTCACCCCTCCACTTT. Its translation is CATRPGPLNSPLHF. This rearrangement joins TRBV10-3 to TRBJ1-6; TRBD1 might be the D (5 bases). Trimming stripped 10 bases from V and 6 bases from J, with 16 bases between. In germline, CDR1 is ENHRY, CDR2 SYGVKD. The CDR3 is 14 amino acids.

This clonotype was seen a handful of times. The chain uses TRBV6-5 and TRBJ1-1; D not certain. In germline, CDR1 is MNHEY, CDR2 SVGAGI. Trimming left V 1 base short and J 1 base short, with 10 bases between. CDR3 size: 15 residues. The CDR3 DNA reads as TGTGCCAGCAGTTACTGGCGTACGGGGAACACTGAAGCTTTCTTT. Translated: CASSYWRTGNTEAFF.

There are a few counts of this clonotype. The V and J genes are TRBV20-1 and TRBJ2-7; a possible D gene is TRBD1 (6 bases). Between the trimmed V and J ends, which lost 5 bases and 2 bases, there was a span of 10 bases. The CDR3 loop spans 12 amino acids. Germline CDR1 reads DFQATT; CDR2 reads SNEGSKA (reference sequence). The CDR3 DNA follows: TGCAGTGCTCTACAGGGCCCCTACGAGCAGTACTTC. It codes for CSALQGPYEQYF.

The chain is built from TRBV3-1 and TRBJ1-2; possibly TRBD1 for D (6 bases). This CDR3 comprises 16 residues. Germline lookup yields CDR1 LGHDT and CDR2 YNNKEL (reference sequence). Trimming pared 0 bases from V and 4 bases from J, leaving 15 bases between. CDR3 sequence (DNA): TGTGCCAGCAGCCAAGATCCCCCAGGGGAGAGCTATGGCTACACCTTC. This sequence encodes CASSQDPPGESYGYTF.

This clonotype showed up just a few times. V and J are TRBV15 and TRBJ2-7; D remains ambiguous. V was trimmed by 0 bases and J by 10 bases, leaving 10 bases between them. From germline, CDR1 is LNHNV and CDR2 YYDKDF (reference sequence). This CDR3 has 12 amino acids. The CDR3 nucleotides are TGTGCCACCAGCAGAGATTGGCAGGATCAGTACTTC. Protein: CATSRDWQDQYF.

This clonotype has just a few counts. The junction differs from germline at one of its ends, possibly a read error. The gene calls are TRBV5-6 and TRBJ2-3, with no clear D. CDR3 size: 16 residues. The germline V gene has CDR1 SGHDT and CDR2 YYEEEE. The CDR3 nucleotides read TGTGCCAGCAGTTTGGGATTGTCTATAAGCACAGATACGCAGTATTTT. Translation gives CASSLGLSISTDTQYF.

This clonotype showed up just a few times. V usage is TRBV27 and J usage is TRBJ1-5; tentatively, D is TRBD1 (6 bases). V dropped 5 bases and J dropped 2 bases, with 7 bases sitting between them. The CDR3 spans 13 residues. Germline V CDR1 and CDR2: MNHEY, SMNVEV (reference sequence). CDR3 protein: CASSGQRNQPQHF. The CDR3 nucleotides are TGTGCCAGCAGTGGACAGCGCAATCAGCCCCAGCATTTT.

This clonotype was seen ten or more times. The chain joins TRBV20-1 to TRBJ1-4, with D tentatively TRBD1 (5 bases). V lost 3 bases, J lost 8 bases, and 13 bases lay in between. The CDR3 is 13 amino acids. The germline V gene has CDR1 DFQATT and CDR2 SNEGSKA (reference sequence). The CDR3 coding sequence is TGCAGTGCTAGGCTGGGGCTGGACGAAAAACTGTTTTTT. Its translation is CSARLGLDEKLFF.

This clonotype was observed many times. The chain carries TRBV20-1 and TRBJ1-1; no clear D. V lost 6 bases, J lost 1 base, and 12 bases lay in between. This CDR3 has 13 residues. The V gene's germline CDR1 is DFQATT and CDR2 SNEGSKA (reference sequence). CDR3 sequence reads: CSARGPRNTEAFF. In nucleotides, the CDR3 is TGCAGTGCCCGAGGGCCCAGGAACACTGAAGCTTTCTTT.

This chain uses TRBV15 with TRBJ2-1; 12 nucleotides agree with TRBD1. The junction had 5 bases not matched to a gene; V was cut back by 1 base and J by 4 bases. This CDR3 is built from 17 residues. Germline V gives CDR1 LNHNV, CDR2 YYDKDF (reference sequence). The CDR3 loop is CATSRAGGQGAYNEQFF. CDR3 DNA sequence: TGTGCCACCAGCAGAGCTGGGGGACAGGGGGCGTACAATGAGCAGTTCTTC.

This clonotype was counted a few times. This chain links TRBV5-1 with TRBJ2-7; D is possibly TRBD1 or TRBD2 (6 bases each). The V and J ends lost 8 bases and 7 bases respectively, with 25 bases between them. The CDR3 sequence is 15 residues long. Germline V CDR1 and CDR2: SGHRS, YFSETQ. Here the CDR3 reads CARYYRGPPTGEQYF. The CDR3 DNA is TGCGCCAGATATTACCGGGGGCCACCGACAGGAGAGCAGTACTTC.

This clonotype has a handful of counts. V usage is TRBV28 and J usage is TRBJ2-5, with TRBD2 matching 8 bases. CDR1 and CDR2 (germline): MDHEN, SYDVKM. This CDR3 region has 14 residues. The ends lost 6 bases at V and 6 bases at J; junction bases unmatched: 9. The CDR3 here is CASSLAGTLKTQYF. DNA of the CDR3: TGTGCCAGCAGCTTAGCGGGGACGTTGAAGACCCAGTACTTC.